The TCR beta chain described here comes from a study of cytomegalovirus exposure and HLA in healthy donors. Study findings and constraints: A link between a missense DCLRE1C variant and TCR beta V- and J-gene trimming emerged from a later analysis. No immune exposure information besides CMV serostatus was available. The study listed under 200 cytomegalovirus-associated TCR beta chains.

The primer mix had 60 Vbeta and 13 Jbeta primers. Profiled with immunoSEQ multiplex PCR; TCRdb holds only in-frame clones, not every one. The sample has approximately 140,000 clones; 70% to 85% are singletons. V was trimmed by 5 bases and J by 4 bases, leaving 14 bases between them. Per germline, CDR1 SGHRS and CDR2 YFSETQ. The CDR3 loop spans 14 amino acids. This clone was detected a few times. Its matching antigen is unknown. The TCR sequence derives from a man aged 35 to 55 in good health and CMV-seropositive. The rearrangement joins TRBV5-1 to TRBJ2-3, with D possibly matching TRBD1 (6 bases). Sequencing was done on a sample of PBMCs. This CDR3 reads CASRGTLAADTQYF. Written as DNA, the CDR3 is TGCGCCAGCAGGGGGACATTGGCCGCAGATACGCAGTATTTT.